The present TCR beta chain was sequenced within a study of blood T cell repertoires in COVID-19. Study in general: T cells, B-cell-depleted T cells, or PBMCs provided the cDNA or gDNA that served as material.

Trimming removed 6 bases at V and 7 bases at J, with 15 bases between. The CDR3 covers 13 residues. Germline assignment: CDR1 SGHVS and CDR2 FNYEAQ. This clone has a handful of counts. Living in under 30 US areas, the participants were between 18 and 89 years of age. Profiling relied on immunoSEQ multiplex PCR, and the TCRdb table lists in-frame clones only, not all of them. The profile shows over 400,000 clones, 88% of them singletons. This receptor was taken from a woman aged 55-75 years who had recovered from COVID-19. The sequenced sample consisted of PBMCs or T cells enriched from blood (not recorded which). The chain joins TRBV7-6 to TRBJ1-1, with D possibly matching TRBD1 (6 bases). CDR3 in amino acids: CASRYRGGDEAFF. CDR3 DNA: TGTGCCAGCAGATACAGAGGGGGGGATGAAGCTTTCTTT.